The sequence of this T cell receptor beta chain was determined in a study of T cells in narcolepsy. General study findings and limits: Autoreactive clone sequences were missing from some blood memory CD4+ repertoires. Comparing one patient's CSF and blood CD4+ clonotypes highlighted HCRT- and TRIB2-specific autoreactive clonotypes.

Worth noting for this clone: Its antigen remains unidentified.

Using immunoSEQ multiplex PCR, the repertoire was profiled, and TCRdb retains in-frame clones only, with some absent. The sample contains over 40,000 clones, approximately 90% of which appear only once. V was shortened by 4 bases and J by 1 base, with 11 bases between the two germline ends. Germline values: CDR1 MDHEN, CDR2 SYDVKM. This CDR3 has 15 amino acids. The clonotype comes from a human donor with narcolepsy. The source material was CD45RA- memory CD4+ T cells from PBMCs. The chain joins TRBV28 to TRBJ2-4; tentative D call: TRBD1 (6 bases). CDR3 sequence reads: CASSSGVPAKNIQYF. The CDR3, as DNA: TGTGCCAGCAGTTCAGGGGTCCCCGCCAAAAACATTCAGTACTTC.